The present T cell receptor beta chain was sequenced within a study of metastatic and nonmetastatic thyroid tumors. Study-level background: Where malignant and benign thyroid patients were concerned, repertoires were compared across blood and tumor or nodule tissue.

No treatment of any kind had been given to any patient before thyroid surgery. This clone was picked up many times. Germline V gives CDR1 MNHEY, CDR2 SMNVEV (reference sequence). There are 15 residues in the CDR3. The ends were cut back, 4 bases at V and 6 bases at J, with 19 bases in the middle. As originally analysed: The study built a papillary thyroid cancer distant-metastasis classifier from CDR3 differences across clinicopathological groups. TCRdb re-clonotyped the PCR reads via MiXCR. The V and J calls were determined by TCRdb, not by the authors. Of tens of thousands of clones listed, 18% were seen once; the top ten hold about 13%.

This TCR was sampled from a female donor with papillary thyroid cancer or a benign thyroid nodule (not recorded which). Some clones in this sample may be carry-over from other donors' samples. V usage is TRBV27 and J usage is TRBJ2-7, with D possibly being TRBD1 or TRBD2 (6 bases each). Sequencing input: blood. CDR3 region: CASSSQPGAKGEQYF. DNA of the CDR3: TGTGCCAGCAGTTCCCAACCGGGGGCCAAGGGCGAGCAGTACTTC.